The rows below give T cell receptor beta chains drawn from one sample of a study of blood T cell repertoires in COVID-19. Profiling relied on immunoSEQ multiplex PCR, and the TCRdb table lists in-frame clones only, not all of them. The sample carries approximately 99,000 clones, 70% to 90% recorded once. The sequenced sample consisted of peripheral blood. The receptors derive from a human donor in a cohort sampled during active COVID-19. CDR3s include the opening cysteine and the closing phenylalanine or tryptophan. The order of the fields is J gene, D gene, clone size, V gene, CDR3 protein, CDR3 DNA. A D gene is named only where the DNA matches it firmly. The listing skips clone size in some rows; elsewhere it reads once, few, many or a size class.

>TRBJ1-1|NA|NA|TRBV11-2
CASSLEGVVLTEAFF
TGTGCCAGCAGCTTAGAGGGCGTGGTTCTGACTGAAGCTTTCTTT
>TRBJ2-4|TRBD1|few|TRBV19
CASSMGTGENIQYF
TGTGCCAGTAGTATGGGGACAGGGGAAAACATTCAGTACTTC
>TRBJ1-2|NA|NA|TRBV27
CASSLWGGGGYGYTF
TGTGCCAGCAGTTTATGGGGCGGGGGTGGCTATGGCTACACCTTC
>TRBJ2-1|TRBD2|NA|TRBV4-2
CASSQLIAGDEQFF
TGTGCCAGCAGCCAACTGATAGCGGGAGATGAGCAGTTCTTC
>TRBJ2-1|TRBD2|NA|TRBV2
CASCQAGVGNEQFF
TGTGCCAGCTGCCAAGCGGGAGTAGGGAATGAGCAGTTCTTC
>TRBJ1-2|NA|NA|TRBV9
CASSGSFGEYYGYTF
TGTGCCAGCAGCGGATCTTTCGGGGAGTACTATGGCTACACCTTC
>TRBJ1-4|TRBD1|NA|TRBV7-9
CASSSRQGGNEKLFF
TGTGCCAGCAGCTCCCGACAGGGGGGTAATGAAAAACTGTTTTTT
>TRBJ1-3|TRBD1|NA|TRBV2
CASSIGQGSSGNTIYF
TGTGCCAGCAGCATCGGACAGGGTAGTTCTGGAAACACCATATATTTT
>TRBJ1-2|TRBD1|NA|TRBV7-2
CASSLVPGGAEGYTF
TGTGCCAGCAGCTTAGTTCCAGGGGGCGCGGAAGGCTACACCTTC
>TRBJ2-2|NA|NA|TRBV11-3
CASSLVRGGWTGELFF
TGTGCCAGCAGCTTAGTTCGCGGAGGGTGGACCGGGGAGCTGTTTTTT
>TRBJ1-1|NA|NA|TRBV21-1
CASTNEITEIPNPEGTEAFF
TGTGCCAGCACCAACGAAATTACAGAAATTCCCAACCCCGAGGGCACTGAAGCTTTCTTT
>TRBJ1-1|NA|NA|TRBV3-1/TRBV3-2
CASSQTARNTEAFF
TGTGCCAGCAGCCAAACAGCTCGGAACACTGAAGCTTTCTTT
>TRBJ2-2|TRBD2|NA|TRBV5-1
CASSPVPSGNTGELFF
TGCGCCAGCAGCCCCGTTCCTAGCGGGAACACCGGGGAGCTGTTTTTT
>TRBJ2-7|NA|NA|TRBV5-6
CASSLGRAGEQYF
TGTGCCAGCAGCTTGGGGCGGGCTGGTGAGCAGTACTTC
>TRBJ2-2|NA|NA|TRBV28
CASSRTGNTGELFF
TGTGCCAGCAGTCGGACGGGAAACACCGGGGAGCTGTTTTTT
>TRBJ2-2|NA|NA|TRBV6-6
CAHHPGSNTGELFF
TGTGCTCATCATCCAGGGTCGAACACCGGGGAGCTGTTTTTT
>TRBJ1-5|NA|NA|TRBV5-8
CASDSGGALNQPQHF
TGTGCCAGCGATTCCGGGGGTGCCCTCAATCAGCCCCAGCATTTT